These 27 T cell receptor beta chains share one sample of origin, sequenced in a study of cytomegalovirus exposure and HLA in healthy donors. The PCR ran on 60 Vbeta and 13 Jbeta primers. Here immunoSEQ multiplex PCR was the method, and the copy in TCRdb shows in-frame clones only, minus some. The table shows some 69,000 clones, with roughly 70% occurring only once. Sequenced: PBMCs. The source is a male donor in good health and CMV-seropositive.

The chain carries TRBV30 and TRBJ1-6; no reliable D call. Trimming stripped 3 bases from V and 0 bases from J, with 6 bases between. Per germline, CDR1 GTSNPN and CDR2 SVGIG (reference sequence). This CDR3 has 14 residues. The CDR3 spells CAWRSPSYNSPLHF. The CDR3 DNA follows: TGTGCCTGGAGATCTCCCTCCTATAATTCACCCCTCCACTTT. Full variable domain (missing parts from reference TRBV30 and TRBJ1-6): SQTIHQWPATLVQPVGSPLSLECTVEGTSNPNLYWYRQAAGRGLQLLFYSVGIGQISSEVPQNLSASRPQDRQFILSSKKLLLSDSGFYLCAWRSPSYNSPLHFGNGTRLTVT.

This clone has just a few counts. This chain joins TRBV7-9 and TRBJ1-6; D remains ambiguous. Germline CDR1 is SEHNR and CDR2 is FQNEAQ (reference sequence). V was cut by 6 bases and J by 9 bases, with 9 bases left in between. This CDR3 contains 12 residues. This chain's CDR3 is CASSNIGSPLHF. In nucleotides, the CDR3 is TGTGCCAGCAGTAACATTGGTTCACCCCTCCACTTT.

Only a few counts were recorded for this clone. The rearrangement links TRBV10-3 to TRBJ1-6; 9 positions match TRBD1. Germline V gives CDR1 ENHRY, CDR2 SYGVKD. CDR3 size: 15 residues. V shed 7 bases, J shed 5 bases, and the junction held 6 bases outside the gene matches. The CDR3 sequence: CAIKTGGADNSPLHF. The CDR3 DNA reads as TGTGCCATCAAAACAGGGGGCGCAGATAATTCACCCCTCCACTTT.

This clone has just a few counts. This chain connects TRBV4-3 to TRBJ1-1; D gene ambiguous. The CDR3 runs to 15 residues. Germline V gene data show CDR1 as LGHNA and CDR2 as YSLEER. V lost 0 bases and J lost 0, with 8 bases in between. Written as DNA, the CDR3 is TGCGCCAGCAGCCAAGAGCAGAGGATGAACACTGAAGCTTTCTTT. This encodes CASSQEQRMNTEAFF.

CDR3 sequence (DNA): TGTGCCAGCAGTTACAAGAGGAATTCACCCCTCCACTTT. This gives the protein CASSYKRNSPLHF. The chain employs TRBV6-5 and TRBJ1-6; no clear D. Trimming pared 2 bases from V and 7 bases from J, leaving 6 bases between. Germline assignment: CDR1 MNHEY and CDR2 SVGAGI. This CDR3 has 13 amino acids.

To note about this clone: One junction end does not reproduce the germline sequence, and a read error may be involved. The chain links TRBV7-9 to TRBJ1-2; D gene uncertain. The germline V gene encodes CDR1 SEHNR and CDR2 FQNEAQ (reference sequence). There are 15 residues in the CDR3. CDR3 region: CSSSLPRPVNYGYTF. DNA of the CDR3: TGTTCCAGCAGCCTACCACGCCCGGTTAACTATGGCTACACCTTC.

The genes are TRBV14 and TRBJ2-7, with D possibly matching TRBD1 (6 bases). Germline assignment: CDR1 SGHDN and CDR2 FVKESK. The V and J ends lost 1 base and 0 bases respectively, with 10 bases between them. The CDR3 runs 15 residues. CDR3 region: CASSQVAGVSYEQYF. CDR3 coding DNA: TGTGCCAGCAGCCAAGTAGCAGGGGTCTCCTACGAGCAGTACTTC.

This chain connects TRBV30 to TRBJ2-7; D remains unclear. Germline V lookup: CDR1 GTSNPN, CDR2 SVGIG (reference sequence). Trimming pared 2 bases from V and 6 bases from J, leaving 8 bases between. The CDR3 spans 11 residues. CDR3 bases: TGTGCCTGGAGTATCGGTCTCGAGCAGTACTTC. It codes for CAWSIGLEQYF.

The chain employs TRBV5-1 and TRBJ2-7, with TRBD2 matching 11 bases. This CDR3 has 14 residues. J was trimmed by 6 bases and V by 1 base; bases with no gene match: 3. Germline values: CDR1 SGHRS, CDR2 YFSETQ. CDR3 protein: CASSLTSGSAEQYF. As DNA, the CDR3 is TGCGCCAGCAGCTTGACTAGCGGGAGTGCCGAGCAGTACTTC.

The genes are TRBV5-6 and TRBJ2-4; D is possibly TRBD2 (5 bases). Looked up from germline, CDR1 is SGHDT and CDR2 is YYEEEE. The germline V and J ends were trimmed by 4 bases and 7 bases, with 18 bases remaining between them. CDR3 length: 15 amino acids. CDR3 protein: CASSLAGVQGNIQYF. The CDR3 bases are TGTGCCAGCAGCCTCGCCGGGGTGCAAGGCAACATTCAGTACTTC.

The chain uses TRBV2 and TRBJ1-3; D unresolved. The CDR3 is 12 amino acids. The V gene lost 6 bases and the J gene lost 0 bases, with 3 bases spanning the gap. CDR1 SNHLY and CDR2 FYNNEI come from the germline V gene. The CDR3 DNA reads TGTGCCAGCAGCCACTCTGGAAACACCATATATTTT. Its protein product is CASSHSGNTIYF.

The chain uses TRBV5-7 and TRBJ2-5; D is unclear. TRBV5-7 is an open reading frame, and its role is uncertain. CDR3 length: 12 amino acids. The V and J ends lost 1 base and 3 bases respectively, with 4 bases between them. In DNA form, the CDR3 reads TGTGCCAGCAGCTTGTTAGAAGAGACCCAGTACTTC. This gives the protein CASSLLEETQYF.

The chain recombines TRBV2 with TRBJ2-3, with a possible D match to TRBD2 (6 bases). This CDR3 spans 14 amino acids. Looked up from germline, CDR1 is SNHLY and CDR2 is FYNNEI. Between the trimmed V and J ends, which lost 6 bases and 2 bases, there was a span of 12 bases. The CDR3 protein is CASRRGTVTDTQYF. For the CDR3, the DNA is TGTGCCAGCAGACGGGGGACTGTCACAGATACGCAGTATTTT.

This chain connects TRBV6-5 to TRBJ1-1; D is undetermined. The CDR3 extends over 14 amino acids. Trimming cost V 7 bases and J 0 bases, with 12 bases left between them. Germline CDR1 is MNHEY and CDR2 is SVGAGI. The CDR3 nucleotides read TGTGCCAGCACCTTAGGAGGGATGAACACTGAAGCTTTCTTT. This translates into CASTLGGMNTEAFF.

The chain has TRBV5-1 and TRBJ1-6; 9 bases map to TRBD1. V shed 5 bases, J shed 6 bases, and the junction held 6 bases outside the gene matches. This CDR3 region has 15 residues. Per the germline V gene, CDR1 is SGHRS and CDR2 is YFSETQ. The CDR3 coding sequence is TGCGCCAGCAGTATAACAGGGGGCTCTAATTCACCCCTCCACTTT. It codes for CASSITGGSNSPLHF.

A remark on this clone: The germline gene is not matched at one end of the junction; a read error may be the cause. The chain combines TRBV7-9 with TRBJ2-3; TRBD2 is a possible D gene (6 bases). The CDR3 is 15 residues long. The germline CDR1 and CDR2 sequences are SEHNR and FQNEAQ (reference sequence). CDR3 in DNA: TGTTCCAGCAGCTTGTGGGGCGGGGAGACAGATACGCAGTATTTT. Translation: CSSSLWGGETDTQYF.

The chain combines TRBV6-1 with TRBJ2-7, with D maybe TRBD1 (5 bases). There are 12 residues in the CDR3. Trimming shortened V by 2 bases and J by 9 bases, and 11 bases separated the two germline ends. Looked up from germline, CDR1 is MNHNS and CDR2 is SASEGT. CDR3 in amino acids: CASSEHRLGQYF. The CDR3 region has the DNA TGTGCCAGCAGTGAACACAGGTTGGGGCAGTACTTC.

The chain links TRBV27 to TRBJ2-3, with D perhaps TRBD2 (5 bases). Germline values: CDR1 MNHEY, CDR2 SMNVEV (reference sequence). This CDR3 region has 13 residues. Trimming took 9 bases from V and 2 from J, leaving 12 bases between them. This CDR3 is CASARAVTDTQYF. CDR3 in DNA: TGTGCCAGTGCGAGGGCGGTCACAGATACGCAGTATTTT.

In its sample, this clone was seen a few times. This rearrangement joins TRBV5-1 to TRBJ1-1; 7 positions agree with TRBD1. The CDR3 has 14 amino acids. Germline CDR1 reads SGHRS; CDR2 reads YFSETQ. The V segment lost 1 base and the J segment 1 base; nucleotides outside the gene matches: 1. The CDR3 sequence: CASSLRTGNTEAFF. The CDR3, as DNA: TGCGCCAGCAGCTTGCGGACAGGGAACACTGAAGCTTTCTTT.

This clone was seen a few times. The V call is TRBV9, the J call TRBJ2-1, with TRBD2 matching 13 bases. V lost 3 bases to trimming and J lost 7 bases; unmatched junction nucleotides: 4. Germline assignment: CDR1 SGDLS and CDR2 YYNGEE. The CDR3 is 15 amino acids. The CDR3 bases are TGTGCCAGCAGCGGGACTAGCGGGGGAGGAAATGAGCAGTTCTTC. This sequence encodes CASSGTSGGGNEQFF.

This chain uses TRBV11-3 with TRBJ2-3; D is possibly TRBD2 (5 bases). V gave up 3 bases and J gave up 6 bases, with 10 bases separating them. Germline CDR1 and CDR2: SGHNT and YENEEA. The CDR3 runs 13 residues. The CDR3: CASSFTGKDTQYF. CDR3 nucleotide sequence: TGTGCCAGCAGCTTTACGGGGAAGGATACGCAGTATTTT.

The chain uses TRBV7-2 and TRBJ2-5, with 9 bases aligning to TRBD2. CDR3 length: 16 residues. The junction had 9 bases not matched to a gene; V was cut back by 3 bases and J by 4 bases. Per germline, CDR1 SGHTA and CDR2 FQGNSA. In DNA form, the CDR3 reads TGTGCCAGCAGCTTGGCCAGGCGGGGGGGCGGAGAGACCCAGTACTTC. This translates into CASSLARRGGGETQYF.

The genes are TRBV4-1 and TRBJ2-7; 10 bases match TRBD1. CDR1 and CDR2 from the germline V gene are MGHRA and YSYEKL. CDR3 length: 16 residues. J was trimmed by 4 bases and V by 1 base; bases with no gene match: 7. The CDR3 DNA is TGCGCCAGCAGCCAAGGAACCGGGACAGGGGAGTACGAGCAGTACTTC. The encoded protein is CASSQGTGTGEYEQYF.

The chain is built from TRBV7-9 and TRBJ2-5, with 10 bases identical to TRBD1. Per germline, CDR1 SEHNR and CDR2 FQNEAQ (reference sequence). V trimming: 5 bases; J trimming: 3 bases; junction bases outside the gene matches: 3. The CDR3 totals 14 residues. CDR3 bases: TGTGCCAGCAGCGTTGGACAGGGGGAAGAGACCCAGTACTTC. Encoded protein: CASSVGQGEETQYF. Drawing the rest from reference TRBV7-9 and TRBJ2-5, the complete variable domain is DTGVSQNPRHKITKRGQNVTFRCDPISEHNRLYWYRQTLGQGPEFLTYFQNEAQLEKSRLLSDRFSAERPKGSFSTLEIQRTEQGDSAMYLCASSVGQGEETQYFGPGTRLLVL.

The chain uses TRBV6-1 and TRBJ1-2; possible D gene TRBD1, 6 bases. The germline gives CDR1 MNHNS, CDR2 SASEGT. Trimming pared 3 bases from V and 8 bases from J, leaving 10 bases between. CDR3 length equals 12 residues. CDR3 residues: CASSDYGGGYTF. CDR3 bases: TGTGCCAGCAGTGACTATGGGGGCGGCTACACCTTC.

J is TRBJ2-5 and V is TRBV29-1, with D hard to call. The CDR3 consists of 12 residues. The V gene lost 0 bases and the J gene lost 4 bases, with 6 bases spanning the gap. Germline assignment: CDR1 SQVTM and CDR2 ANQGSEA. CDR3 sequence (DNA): TGCAGCGTTGAAGAACCAGGAGAGACCCAGTACTTC. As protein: CSVEEPGETQYF.

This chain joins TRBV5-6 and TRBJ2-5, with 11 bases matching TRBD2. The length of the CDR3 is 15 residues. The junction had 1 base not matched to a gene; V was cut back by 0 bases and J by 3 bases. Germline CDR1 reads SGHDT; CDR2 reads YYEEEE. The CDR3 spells CASSLGLAGKETQYF. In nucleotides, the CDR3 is TGTGCCAGCAGCTTGGGACTAGCGGGGAAAGAGACCCAGTACTTC.